These 8 T cell receptor beta chains were sequenced from one sample in a study of T cells in Graves' hyperthyroidism and ophthalmopathy (dated by TCRdb to about 2019). Receptor libraries were prepared by multiplex PCR. Data came from an Illumina HiSeq 2000. The TCR beta CDR3 regions were amplified from RNA transcripts. The TCR CDR3 was subjected to a first round of RT-PCR using the HTBI primer set and the Qiagen OneStep RT-PCR kit. TCRdb handled the public reads itself, with Q25 trimming in fastp and clone calling in MiXCR, and kept productive beta chains. One record per CDR3 amino acid sequence lists the most common genes and DNA. The sample contains approximately 370,000 distinct CDR3 sequences, 17% of them found a single time. The ten top clones hold around a third of the sample. The specimen was blood. The receptors stem from a woman aged 30 to 39 with Graves' hyperthyroidism that later progressed to Graves' ophthalmopathy.

This clonotype was recorded many times. CDR3 DNA: TGTGCCAGCAGCTTAGTAAAACAGCTAAATGAAAAACTGTTTTTT. Translating gives CASSLVKQLNEKLFF. V is TRBV7-9 and J is TRBJ1-4; no clear D. The CDR3 is 15 residues long. Trimming removed 1 base from V and 5 bases from J, with 11 bases in between. CDR1 SEHNR and CDR2 FQNEAQ come from the germline V gene (reference sequence).

This clonotype was counted between two and nine times. The chain links TRBV18 to TRBJ2-5; 11 bases are shared with TRBD2. The germline gives CDR1 KGHSH, CDR2 LQKENI. The CDR3 loop spans 16 amino acids. V was clipped by 3 bases and J by 2 bases; unmatched bases: 5. CDR3 DNA sequence: TGTGCCAGCTCACCTCCCGGGACTAGCGGTCAAGAGACCCAGTACTTC. It is translated as CASSPPGTSGQETQYF.

This clonotype was seen a few times. The V gene is TRBV27, the J gene TRBJ2-2; tentatively, D is TRBD1 or TRBD2 (5 bases each). This CDR3 contains 16 residues. V was trimmed by 6 bases and J by 7 bases, leaving 21 bases between them. Germline assignment: CDR1 MNHEY and CDR2 SMNVEV (reference sequence). CDR3 amino acids: CASSTSGTLDVGELFF. In nucleotides, the CDR3 is TGTGCCAGCAGCACCAGTGGGACGTTGGACGTCGGGGAGCTGTTTTTT.

This clonotype has a count of ten or more. The chain carries TRBV27 and TRBJ2-2; D is unclear. V gave up 6 bases and J gave up 5 bases, with 7 bases separating them. The CDR3 has 12 amino acids. Germline V gene lookup returns CDR1 MNHEY and CDR2 SMNVEV (reference sequence). The CDR3 nucleotides are TGTGCCAGCAGCTTAGGGACCGGGGAGCTGTTTTTT. Translation: CASSLGTGELFF.

This clonotype came up a few times. This chain links TRBV20-1 with TRBJ2-2, with D tentatively TRBD1 (7 bases). With 0 bases removed from V and 3 bases from J, the gap between germline ends came to 14 bases. The CDR3 totals 16 residues. Germline loops: CDR1 DFQATT, CDR2 SNEGSKA (reference sequence). The CDR3 is CSARDLEGADTGELFF. The CDR3, as DNA: TGCAGTGCTAGAGATCTGGAGGGGGCGGACACCGGGGAGCTGTTTTTT.

This clonotype appeared many times. In DNA form, the CDR3 reads TGTGCCAGCAGGCCTCGGATAGGGCACGAGCAGTTCTTC. Protein: CASRPRIGHEQFF. The chain couples TRBV28 to TRBJ2-1; D is uncertain. Between the trimmed V and J ends, which lost 6 bases and 10 bases, there was a span of 16 bases. Germline CDR1 and CDR2: MDHEN and SYDVKM. CDR3 length: 13 residues. The whole variable domain, filled in from reference TRBV28 and TRBJ2-1, reads DVKVTQSSRYLVKRTGEKVFLECVQDMDHENMFWYRQDPGLGLRLIYFSYDVKMKEKGDIPEGYSVSREKKERFSLILESASTNQTSMYLCASRPRIGHEQFFGPGTRLTVL.

This clonotype was counted once. A much bigger clone sits one base away, suggesting this may be a read error. The V gene is TRBV28, the J gene TRBJ2-4; D might be TRBD1 (6 bases). The V gene lost 4 bases and the J gene lost 0 bases, with 10 bases spanning the gap. Germline CDR1 is MDHEN and CDR2 is SYDVKM. There are 15 residues in the CDR3. The CDR3 here is CASSSRDKAKNIQYF. The CDR3 DNA follows: TGTGCCAGCAGTTCCCGGGACAAAGCCAAAAACATTCAGTACTTC. The full variable domain, its missing parts supplied by reference TRBV28 and TRBJ2-4, is DVKVTQSSRYLVKRTGEKVFLECVQDMDHENMFWYRQDPGLGLRLIYFSYDVKMKEKGDIPEGYSVSREKKERFSLILESASTNQTSMYLCASSSRDKAKNIQYFGAGTRLSVL.

This clonotype was seen ten or more times. This rearrangement joins TRBV30 to TRBJ2-7, with 12 nucleotides matching TRBD2. Per germline, CDR1 GTSNPN and CDR2 SVGIG (reference sequence). The CDR3 is made up of 15 amino acids. V shed 3 bases and J 8 bases; nucleotides not matched to a gene: 11. CDR3 residues: CAWRTGTSGPTQQYF. The CDR3 coding sequence is TGTGCCTGGAGAACCGGGACTAGCGGGCCGACACAGCAGTACTTC. Looking up the rest from reference TRBV30 and TRBJ2-7 gives the full variable domain: SQTIHQWPATLVQPVGSPLSLECTVEGTSNPNLYWYRQAAGRGLQLLFYSVGIGQISSEVPQNLSASRPQDRQFILSSKKLLLSDSGFYLCAWRTGTSGPTQQYFGPGTRLTVT.